This T cell receptor (beta chain) was identified during a study of memory CD4+ T cells and cytomegalovirus serostatus. Points from the study as a whole: Suggested: most of the CMV-linked TCR signature lies in CD4+ memory cells. Of 150 to 200 reported CMV TCRbeta sequences, just over 65 were found in memory CD4+ repertoires.

As concerns this clone: What it binds is not known.

CDR1 is SGHRS and CDR2 is YFSETQ in the germline V gene. V dropped 2 bases and J dropped 3 bases, with 12 bases sitting between them. CDR3 length equals 14 residues. Sequencing used immunoSEQ multiplex PCR; TCRdb keeps in-frame clones, though not all of them. In the table there are about 54,000 clones, about 73% of which are singletons. Single viable CD3+CD4+CD8-CD45RO+ cells were sorted as the memory CD4+ T cells. This clonotype originated in an adult in good health and CMV-seropositive. The chain recombines TRBV5-1 with TRBJ2-7; D possibly uses TRBD1 or TRBD2 (6 bases each). Specimen: memory CD4+ T cells from blood. CDR3 bases: TGCGCCAGCAGCTTAGGAGGGGGAGGCTACGAGCAGTACTTC. Protein: CASSLGGGGYEQYF.